The rows below give T cell receptor beta chains drawn from one sample of a study of cytomegalovirus exposure and HLA in healthy donors. Sequencing used immunoSEQ multiplex PCR; TCRdb keeps in-frame clones, though not all of them. The table records approximately 190,000 clones, approximately 86% of them present only once. What was sequenced was PBMCs. Receptor source: a boy aged 2 to 10 in good health and CMV-seronegative. CDR3s leave out the opening cysteine and the closing phenylalanine or tryptophan. Each record gives: V gene, D gene, clone size, CDR3 protein. A D gene is named only where the DNA matches it firmly. Clone size, where shown, is once, few, many, or a class for clones that have expanded.

TRBV6-6,-,-,ASSYSQGDSPLH
TRBV10-3,-,-,AISEPEAGYGYT
TRBV30,-,-,AWTSGVVTGELF
TRBV7-9,-,once,ASSPRDFYNEQF
TRBV18,TRBD2,-,ASSPYRTSGGSTYEQY
TRBV10-3,-,-,AIQQNTGELF
TRBV7-8,-,-,ASSAQGPPGEKLF
TRBV29-1,-,-,SASIRGGSEKLF
TRBV6-1,-,-,ASSEGLQISQH
TRBV15,TRBD1,-,ATTDRGSYNEQF
TRBV7-9,-,-,ASSQGAGRMKIVDTEAF
TRBV2,TRBD1,-,ANRGDGYT
TRBV4-1,TRBD2,-,ASRGSSGGSYEQY
TRBV21-1,-,-,ASSNEGRTQY
TRBV28,-,few,ASTTGVRADTQY
TRBV6-4,TRBD2,-,ASSPGGGGYNEQF
TRBV4-2,-,-,ASSQGVGIGDSNQPQH